Shown below are 27 T cell receptor beta chains from a single sample sequenced in a study of T cells in Graves' hyperthyroidism and ophthalmopathy. Authors of the study amplified TCR beta CDR3 regions from RNA transcripts. The TCR CDR3 first-round RT-PCR relied on the HTBI primer set. From the multiplex PCR reads, TCRdb called clonotypes with MiXCR, one entry per CDR3 protein. The sample lists nearly 600,000 distinct CDR3 sequences, over 11% occurring once. The sample comprised blood. The source of these receptors is a woman in her 30s with Graves' hyperthyroidism that later progressed to Graves' ophthalmopathy.

This clonotype showed up just a few times. A junction boundary mismatches the germline segment, possibly from a read error. This chain joins TRBV20-1 and TRBJ2-7; 8 bases agree with TRBD2. Judging by the DNA end, TRBJ2-1 fits better; the J call may be wrong. This CDR3 spans 13 amino acids. The germline V gene has CDR1 DFQATT and CDR2 SNEGSKA (reference sequence). The CDR3 here is CSVGTGGPYEQFF. The CDR3 DNA reads as TGTAGTGTAGGAACGGGGGGGCCCTACGAGCAGTTCTTC.

This clonotype was recorded many times. V and J are TRBV27 and TRBJ1-5, with D perhaps matching TRBD1 (5 bases). The CDR3 consists of 15 residues. Trimming took off 4 bases at V and 8 bases at J, with 18 bases between the two ends. CDR1 and CDR2 from the germline V gene are MNHEY and SMNVEV (reference sequence). CDR3 sequence: CASSSSSGGWKPQHF. DNA for the CDR3: TGTGCCAGCAGTTCCTCCTCTGGGGGGTGGAAGCCCCAGCATTTT.

This clonotype was seen more than once but under ten times. The V and J genes are TRBV30 and TRBJ2-3; D is ambiguous. This CDR3 region has 16 residues. V was clipped by 2 bases and J by 3 bases, with 18 bases between them. Germline loops: CDR1 GTSNPN, CDR2 SVGIG (reference sequence). The CDR3 nucleotides read TGTGCCTGGAGTCTCGGAGATCCCGGATTTACAGATACGCAGTATTTT. This translates into CAWSLGDPGFTDTQYF.

The sample holds many counts of this clonotype. The chain has TRBV7-3 and TRBJ1-1; D call uncertain. The V end was cut by 0 bases, the J end by 5 bases, with 16 bases between. CDR1 is SGHTA, CDR2 FQGTGA, per germline. This CDR3 is built from 16 residues. The CDR3 bases are TGTGCCAGCAGCTTAACGCTAGCTTCCCCGGGAACTGAAGCTTTCTTT. It specifies CASSLTLASPGTEAFF. Drawing the rest from reference TRBV7-3 and TRBJ1-1, the complete variable domain is GAGVSQTPSNKVTEKGKYVELRCDPISGHTALYWYRQSLGQGPEFLIYFQGTGAADDSGLPNDRFFAVRPEGSVSTLKIQRTERGDSAVYLCASSLTLASPGTEAFFGQGTRLTVV.

The V and J genes are TRBV27 and TRBJ2-7; possibly TRBD1 or TRBD2 for D (5 bases each). V lost 2 bases to trimming and J lost 4 bases, with 21 bases between them. This CDR3 has 17 amino acids. The germline V gene encodes CDR1 MNHEY and CDR2 SMNVEV (reference sequence). The CDR3 DNA follows: TGTGCCAGCAGTTTAACGTGGCCGGGGCTTTATGGATACGAGCAGTACTTC. It yields the protein CASSLTWPGLYGYEQYF.

This clonotype has at least ten counts. This chain uses TRBV12-3 or TRBV12-4 with TRBJ2-7; D may be TRBD1 or TRBD2 (5 bases each). The CDR3 extends over 13 amino acids. V was shortened by 5 bases and J by 0 bases, with 8 bases between the two germline ends. In nucleotides, the CDR3 is TGTGCCAGCAGTGGGACCGTCTCCTACGAGCAGTACTTC. Residues: CASSGTVSYEQYF.

The chain joins TRBV27 to TRBJ2-7; 8 bases fit TRBD2. The germline V gene encodes CDR1 MNHEY and CDR2 SMNVEV (reference sequence). Unmatched junction bases numbered 8, after V lost 4 bases and J lost 0 bases. The CDR3 is 16 amino acids. The CDR3 region has the DNA TGTGCCAGCAGTTCCAGGACTAGCTTGGGCTCCTACGAGCAGTACTTC. It translates to CASSSRTSLGSYEQYF.

This clonotype was picked up many times. CDR3 DNA: TGTGCCTCCAGGAGGGAGTACGAGCAGTACTTC. Its translation is CASRREYEQYF. J is TRBJ2-7 and V is TRBV30; the D gene is possibly TRBD2 (6 bases). Trimming cost V 7 bases and J 4 bases, with 11 bases left between them. The CDR3 consists of 11 residues. Germline CDR1 reads GTSNPN; CDR2 reads SVGIG (reference sequence).

This clonotype came up once. At one end the junction does not follow the germline gene, possibly because of a read error. V usage is TRBV27 and J usage is TRBJ2-1; D is possibly TRBD2 (5 bases). Germline assignment: CDR1 MNHEY and CDR2 SMNVEV (reference sequence). The CDR3 has 13 amino acids. The CDR3 region is CASSLNGVPEQLF. The CDR3 DNA reads TGTGCCAGCAGCTTAAACGGGGTCCCTGAGCAGCTCTTC.

This clonotype was observed many times. V usage is TRBV27 and J usage is TRBJ2-5, with 10 bases matching TRBD1. The trim removed 6 bases at V and 5 bases at J, leaving 9 bases unmatched. Germline loops: CDR1 MNHEY, CDR2 SMNVEV (reference sequence). This CDR3 region has 15 residues. DNA of the CDR3: TGTGCCAGCAGCAATAGACAGGGGGCGGGTGAGACCCAGTACTTC. It codes for CASSNRQGAGETQYF.

This clonotype appeared many times. The V and J genes are TRBV28 and TRBJ2-7; unclear D gene. Trimming pared 5 bases from V and 5 bases from J, leaving 16 bases between. This CDR3 spans 14 amino acids. Germline CDR1 reads MDHEN; CDR2 reads SYDVKM. The CDR3 spells CASSLPAGADEQYF. The CDR3 coding sequence is TGTGCCAGCAGTCTCCCGGCTGGCGCAGACGAGCAGTACTTC.

In this sample, this clonotype turned up many times. The V and J genes are TRBV7-2 and TRBJ1-5; unclear D gene. CDR1 SGHTA and CDR2 FQGNSA come from the germline V gene. The CDR3 is 13 residues long. Trimming took 3 bases from V and 2 from J, leaving 5 bases between them. The CDR3 DNA reads as TGTGCCAGCAGCTTCTGGGGCAATCAGCCCCAGCATTTT. Its protein product is CASSFWGNQPQHF.

This clonotype was seen at least ten times. The genes are TRBV2 and TRBJ2-3; no clear D gene. Trimming cost V 4 bases and J 2 bases, with 7 bases left between them. The CDR3 extends over 13 amino acids. Per germline, CDR1 SNHLY and CDR2 FYNNEI. This CDR3 reads CASSGSSTDTQYF. For the CDR3, the DNA is TGTGCCAGCAGTGGGTCGTCCACAGATACGCAGTATTTT.

With respect to this clonotype: The CDR3 ends on some other residue instead of the conserved phenylalanine or tryptophan, so this is likely a read error. The rearrangement links TRBV10-3 to TRBJ1-1, with TRBD1 identical over 9 bases. The CDR3 totals 13 residues. Germline loops: CDR1 ENHRY, CDR2 SYGVKD. The junction had 5 bases not matched to a gene; V was cut back by 7 bases and J by 5 bases. In nucleotides, the CDR3 is TGTGCCATCACTCCGGGACAGGGAACTGAAGCTTTCTCT. It is translated as CAITPGQGTEAFS.

This clonotype was counted ten times or more. The rearrangement links TRBV5-1 to TRBJ1-4, with TRBD1 identical over 7 bases. The CDR3 extends over 14 amino acids. The germline CDR1 and CDR2 sequences are SGHRS and YFSETQ. Trimming cost V 4 bases and J 7 bases; bases outside gene matches: 7. Here the CDR3 reads CASSPGQETEKLFF. DNA for the CDR3: TGCGCCAGCAGCCCCGGACAGGAGACTGAAAAACTGTTTTTT. The full variable domain, in which reference TRBV5-1 and TRBJ1-4 provide the parts outside the CDR3, is KAGVTQTPRYLIKTRGQQVTLSCSPISGHRSVSWYQQTPGQGLQFLFEYFSETQRNKGNFPGRFSGRQFSNSRSEMNVSTLELGDSALYLCASSPGQETEKLFFGSGTQLSVL.

In its sample, this clonotype was seen a few times. A junction boundary mismatches the germline segment, possibly from a read error. CDR3 region: CASSQGDRDLYTEAFF. CDR3 coding DNA: TGTGCCAGCAGTCAAGGGGACAGGGATTTGTACACTGAAGCTTTCTTT. The gene calls are TRBV14 and TRBJ1-1; 9 bases are a match to TRBD1. CDR3 length equals 16 residues. Germline V gene sequence: CDR1 SGHDN, CDR2 FVKESK. Full variable domain (rest looked up from reference TRBV14 and TRBJ1-1): EAGVTQFPSHSVIEKGQTVTLRCDPISGHDNLYWYRRVMGKEIKFLLHFVKESKQDESGMPNNRFLAERTGGTYSTLKVQPAELEDSGVYFCASSQGDRDLYTEAFFGQGTRLTVV.

This clonotype has only a few counts. This chain connects TRBV3-2 to TRBJ1-4; TRBD1, as called in the table, went unchecked against the DNA. TRBV3-2 has pseudogene status. This CDR3 comprises 17 residues. The CDR3 nucleotides are TGTGCCAGCAGCCAAGTATGGTTCGGGCAGGGTAGAGAAAAACTGTTTTTT. Amino acid sequence: CASSQVWFGQGREKLFF.

In its sample, this clonotype was seen many times. The rearrangement uses TRBV3-1 and TRBJ2-7, with D possibly being TRBD2 (6 bases). Trimming cost V 6 bases and J 2 bases, with 17 bases left between them. The CDR3 is 15 residues long. Germline CDR1 LGHDT, CDR2 YNNKEL (reference sequence). CDR3 nucleotides: TGTGCCAGCAGTCTGGGCGGGACGTTAACCTACGAGCAGTACTTC. As protein: CASSLGGTLTYEQYF.

The chain links TRBV28 to TRBJ1-5, with D perhaps matching TRBD1 (5 bases). The CDR3 length is 16 residues. Germline values: CDR1 MDHEN, CDR2 SYDVKM. The V gene lost 10 bases and the J gene lost 5 bases, with 24 bases spanning the gap. The CDR3 region has the DNA TGTGCCACCAGATCGTCCCGACAGATTAAGTATCAGCCCCAGCATTTT. It specifies CATRSSRQIKYQPQHF.

V is TRBV20-1 and J is TRBJ2-5; tentative D call: TRBD2 (6 bases). CDR3 length: 14 amino acids. Germline values: CDR1 DFQATT, CDR2 SNEGSKA (reference sequence). V lost 6 bases and J 4 bases, leaving 18 bases between the germline ends. CDR3 bases: TGCAGTGCCCCCGGCCGGGAGAGGAGAGAGACCCAGTACTTC. This gives the protein CSAPGRERRETQYF.

This clonotype was counted a few times. The chain recombines TRBV6-2 or TRBV6-3 with TRBJ2-2; D ambiguous. Trimming left V 10 bases short and J 5 bases short, with 11 bases between. Germline CDR1 is MNHEY and CDR2 is SVGEGT. The CDR3 extends over 12 amino acids. The CDR3 reads CAIQRLTGELFF. The CDR3 DNA sequence: TGTGCCATCCAAAGGTTAACCGGGGAGCTGTTTTTT.

This clonotype was seen a few times. The rearrangement links TRBV30 to TRBJ2-7, with 13 nucleotides matching TRBD2. The CDR3 sequence is 15 residues long. V dropped 0 bases and J dropped 6; count of bases not matched to a gene: 5. Germline assignment: CDR1 GTSNPN and CDR2 SVGIG (reference sequence). CDR3 sequence: CAWSVGLAGRGEQYF. For the CDR3, the DNA is TGTGCCTGGAGTGTGGGACTAGCGGGACGTGGCGAGCAGTACTTC.

Remarks on this clonotype: A much larger clone is a single base away; this may be a read error. This chain connects TRBV27 to TRBJ2-1; D is tentatively TRBD1 or TRBD2 (5 bases each). This CDR3 comprises 15 residues. Trimming stripped 7 bases from V and 6 bases from J, with 19 bases between. Germline V CDR1 and CDR2: MNHEY, SMNVEV (reference sequence). The CDR3 region has the DNA TGTGCCAGCAATACCCGGGACCGGAGATGCAATGAGCAGTTCTTC. Translation: CASNTRDRRCNEQFF.

In the case of this clonotype: A much larger clone differs from this one at a single base, so this may be a read error. The chain joins TRBV14 to TRBJ2-2; 7 bases fit TRBD1. After removal of 4 bases from V and 3 bases from J, the junction contained 8 bases not matched to a gene. CDR1 is SGHDN, CDR2 FVKESK, per germline. This CDR3 is built from 16 residues. This CDR3 is CASSPLTGSYTGELFF. The CDR3 DNA reads TGTGCCAGCAGCCCATTGACAGGGTCTTACACCGGGGAGCTGTTTTTT.

This clonotype was observed a few times. The chain recombines TRBV5-5 with TRBJ2-2; 9 bases are shared with TRBD1. Trimming took 5 bases from V and 3 from J; bases not matched to a gene: 5. From germline, CDR1 is SGHKS and CDR2 YYEKEE (reference sequence). CDR3 size: 15 residues. CDR3 region: CASRRTGVDTGELFF. CDR3 nucleotide sequence: TGTGCCAGCAGAAGGACAGGGGTGGACACCGGGGAGCTGTTTTTT.

V usage is TRBV7-9 and J usage is TRBJ2-1, with 11 bases aligning to TRBD2. Trimming cost V 1 base and J 5 bases; bases outside gene matches: 4. Germline V gene lookup returns CDR1 SEHNR and CDR2 FQNEAQ (reference sequence). CDR3 size: 16 residues. The CDR3: CASSLVTSGTDNEQFF. In DNA form, the CDR3 reads TGTGCCAGCAGCTTAGTGACTAGCGGGACGGACAATGAGCAGTTCTTC.

To note about this clonotype: This may stem from a read error, because a much larger clone lies one nucleotide away. The chain links TRBV18 to TRBJ2-1, with a tentative D call TRBD1 (5 bases). The V gene's germline CDR1 is KGHSH and CDR2 LQKENI. The germline V and J ends were trimmed by 2 bases and 2 bases, with 13 bases remaining between them. This CDR3 is 16 amino acids long. This CDR3 reads CASSPSPQGAYNEQFF. DNA of the CDR3: TGTGCCAGCTCACCATCGCCGCAGGGTGCCTACAATGAGCAGTTCTTC.